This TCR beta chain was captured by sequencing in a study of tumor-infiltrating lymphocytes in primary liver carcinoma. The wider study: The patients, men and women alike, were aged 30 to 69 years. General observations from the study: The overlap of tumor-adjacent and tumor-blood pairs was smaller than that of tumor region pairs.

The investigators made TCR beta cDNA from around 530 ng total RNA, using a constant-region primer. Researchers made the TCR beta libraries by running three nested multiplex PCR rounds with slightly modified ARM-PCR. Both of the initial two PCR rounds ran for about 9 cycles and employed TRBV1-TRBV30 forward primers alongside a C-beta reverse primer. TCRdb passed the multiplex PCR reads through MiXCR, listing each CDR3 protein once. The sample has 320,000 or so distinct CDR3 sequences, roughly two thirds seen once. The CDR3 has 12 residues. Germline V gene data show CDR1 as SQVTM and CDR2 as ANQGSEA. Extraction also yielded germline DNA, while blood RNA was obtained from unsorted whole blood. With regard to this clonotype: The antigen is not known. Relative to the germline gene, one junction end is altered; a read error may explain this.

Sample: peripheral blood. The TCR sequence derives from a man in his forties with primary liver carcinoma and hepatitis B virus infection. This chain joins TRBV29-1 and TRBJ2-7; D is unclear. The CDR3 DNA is TGCAGCGTAGAAGACGGCCCCTACGAGCAGTACTTC. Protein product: CSVEDGPYEQYF.